Each of the 17 T cell receptor beta chains below was sequenced from the same sample in a study of CD8 T cells in ankylosing spondylitis (dated by TCRdb to 2017 to 2019). The method behind the library was 5' RACE. TCRdb names Illumina HiSeq 2500 as the instrument used. Using fastp trimming at Q25 and MiXCR clonotype assembly, TCRdb reanalyzed the public sequencing data and kept in-frame beta chains. When rows share a CDR3 protein, they turn into one entry using the most common DNA and genes. Here the sample has nearly 350,000 distinct CDR3 sequences; roughly 15% occur a single time. The ten biggest clones cover roughly 1.1% of the sample. Source material: blood, either unsorted or a sorted T cell fraction (not recorded which). These receptors all stem from a male donor with ankylosing spondylitis or in good health (not recorded which).

This clonotype has ten or more counts. CDR3 coding DNA: TGTGCCTGCCAAGGGGACGTGTCGGGCAACACCTTC. Residues: CACQGDVSGNTF. The V call is TRBV12-3 or TRBV12-4, the J call TRBJ1-2; D is perhaps TRBD1 (5 bases). The CDR3 sequence is 12 residues long. The V and J ends lost 11 bases and 12 bases respectively, with 22 bases between them.

The chain is built from TRBV5-5 and TRBJ1-1, with D possibly TRBD1 on 6 matching bases. The CDR3 totals 17 residues. Trimming shortened V by 3 bases and J by 4 bases, and 22 bases separated the two germline ends. Germline assignment: CDR1 SGHKS and CDR2 YYEKEE (reference sequence). DNA for the CDR3: TGTGCCAGCAGCTACCAACCTCCAGGACAGCTTACCACTGAAGCTTTCTTT. As protein: CASSYQPPGQLTTEAFF.

This chain connects TRBV27 to TRBJ1-1, with D possibly matching TRBD1 (5 bases). The CDR3 spans 14 residues. Germline loops: CDR1 MNHEY, CDR2 SMNVEV (reference sequence). V was pared by 5 bases and J by 0 bases, with 10 bases between. CDR3 in amino acids: CASSPTVMNTEAFF. The CDR3, as DNA: TGTGCCAGCAGTCCGACAGTTATGAACACTGAAGCTTTCTTT.

In this sample, this clonotype turned up a few times. V usage is TRBV14 and J usage is TRBJ1-1; D is unclear. In germline, CDR1 is SGHDN, CDR2 FVKESK. The ends were cut back, 7 bases at V and 0 bases at J, with 15 bases in the middle. CDR3 length: 15 residues. The CDR3 region has the DNA TGTGCCAGCACGGACGCCCCGCAGATGAACACTGAAGCTTTCTTT. It yields the protein CASTDAPQMNTEAFF.

The rearrangement links TRBV18 to TRBJ2-5, with 12 bases matching TRBD2. V lost 3 bases and J lost 4; bases outside the gene matches: 6. Germline-derived CDR1 and CDR2 are KGHSH and LQKENI. The CDR3 runs 16 residues. CDR3: CASSPQTSGSAETQYF. The CDR3 DNA reads as TGTGCCAGCTCACCGCAGACTAGCGGGAGTGCAGAGACCCAGTACTTC. The entire variable domain, with the rest obtained from reference TRBV18 and TRBJ2-5, is as follows: NAGVMQNPRHLVRRRGQEARLRCSPMKGHSHVYWYRQLPEEGLKFMVYLQKENIIDESGMPKERFSAEFPKEGPSILRIQQVVRGDSAAYFCASSPQTSGSAETQYFGPGTRLLVL.

The V call is TRBV6-5, the J call TRBJ1-1; D is undetermined. The CDR3 is 13 amino acids. Trimming pared 0 bases from V and 5 bases from J, leaving 7 bases between. Germline CDR1 is MNHEY and CDR2 is SVGAGI. CDR3 DNA: TGTGCCAGCAGTTACTCGCACGGGACTGAAGCTTTCTTT. Translation: CASSYSHGTEAFF.

The gene calls are TRBV25-1 and TRBJ2-3; TRBD1 might be the D (5 bases). Trimming pared 5 bases from V and 4 bases from J, leaving 13 bases between. Germline V gene lookup returns CDR1 MGHDK and CDR2 SYGVNS. The CDR3 is made up of 14 amino acids. The CDR3 DNA follows: TGTGCCAGCAGTCCTAGGGGTACTGCAGATACGCAGTATTTT. This translates into CASSPRGTADTQYF.

The rearrangement joins TRBV18 to TRBJ2-3; no clear D. Trimming shortened V by 6 bases and J by 8 bases, and 18 bases separated the two germline ends. From germline, CDR1 is KGHSH and CDR2 LQKENI. CDR3 length: 14 amino acids. The CDR3 sequence is CASSHTRPPVTQYF. The DNA of the CDR3 is TGTGCCAGCTCCCACACCCGGCCGCCCGTTACGCAGTATTTT.

This clonotype appeared many times. V is TRBV3-1 and J is TRBJ2-5; no reliable D call. The CDR3 extends over 13 amino acids. Germline V CDR1 and CDR2: LGHDT, YNNKEL (reference sequence). V lost 4 bases and J lost 1, with 7 bases in between. The CDR3 is CASSPGPQETQYF. DNA for the CDR3: TGTGCCAGCAGCCCCGGACCCCAAGAGACCCAGTACTTC.

The chain employs TRBV20-1 and TRBJ2-7; no clear D. V was trimmed by 0 bases and J by 2 bases, leaving 14 bases between them. The CDR3 has 15 residues. Germline V gene lookup returns CDR1 DFQATT and CDR2 SNEGSKA (reference sequence). The CDR3 is CSARDWAASTYEQYF. In nucleotides, the CDR3 is TGCAGTGCTAGAGATTGGGCAGCTTCAACCTACGAGCAGTACTTC.

This clonotype was detected many times. Relative to the germline gene, one junction end is altered; a read error may explain this. This chain joins TRBV7-2 and TRBJ2-2, with D tentatively TRBD1 (5 bases). Germline V CDR1 and CDR2: SGHTA, FQGNSA. CDR3 size: 14 residues. The CDR3 sequence is CASSLQVNTGELFF. The CDR3 DNA reads as TGCGCCAGCAGCCTACAGGTTAACACCGGGGAGCTGTTTTTT.

There are a few counts of this clonotype. This chain uses TRBV4-2 with TRBJ2-7, with 7 bases that match TRBD2. V dropped 0 bases and J dropped 6; count of bases not matched to a gene: 8. In germline, CDR1 is LGHNA, CDR2 YNFKEQ. The CDR3 is made up of 15 amino acids. The CDR3 DNA reads TGTGCCAGCAGCCAAGATCTAGCGGAAGGTGGCGAGCAGTACTTC. Protein: CASSQDLAEGGEQYF.

This clonotype occurred a few times. The V and J genes are TRBV5-1 and TRBJ2-1, with 11 bases matching TRBD1. Trimming took 3 bases from V and 6 from J; bases not matched to a gene: 5. CDR1 and CDR2 from the germline V gene are SGHRS and YFSETQ. This CDR3 is built from 15 residues. The CDR3 reads CASSYRDRGINEQFF. The CDR3 DNA reads TGCGCCAGCAGCTACCGGGACAGGGGGATCAATGAGCAGTTCTTC. The full variable domain, in which reference TRBV5-1 and TRBJ2-1 provide the parts outside the CDR3, is KAGVTQTPRYLIKTRGQQVTLSCSPISGHRSVSWYQQTPGQGLQFLFEYFSETQRNKGNFPGRFSGRQFSNSRSEMNVSTLELGDSALYLCASSYRDRGINEQFFGPGTRLTVL.

There are a few counts of this clonotype. The chain is built from TRBV20-1 and TRBJ2-3, with 12 bases that match TRBD2. Germline CDR1 is DFQATT and CDR2 is SNEGSKA (reference sequence). This CDR3 region has 17 residues. The junction had 16 bases not matched to a gene; V was cut back by 6 bases and J by 6 bases. The CDR3 sequence: CSAPPPLAGGPRDTQYF. The CDR3 bases are TGCAGTGCCCCACCCCCCCTAGCGGGGGGGCCAAGGGATACGCAGTATTTT.

The chain uses TRBV4-2 and TRBJ2-2; no definite D call. Between the trimmed V and J ends, which lost 4 bases and 6 bases, there was a span of 15 bases. CDR3 length: 15 amino acids. Germline V CDR1 and CDR2: LGHNA, YNFKEQ. DNA of the CDR3: TGTGCCAGCAGCCCTGGGCTCCTCTGCTCCGGGGAGCTGTTTTTT. Translation: CASSPGLLCSGELFF.

The chain links TRBV5-1 to TRBJ2-1; D unresolved. The CDR3 loop spans 13 amino acids. Trimming removed 4 bases from V and 6 bases from J, with 11 bases in between. CDR1 and CDR2 (germline): SGHRS, YFSETQ. CDR3 in amino acids: CASSIGPSNEQFF. DNA for the CDR3: TGCGCCAGCAGCATCGGTCCCAGCAATGAGCAGTTCTTC.

Many counts were recorded for this clonotype. The chain is built from TRBV6-1 and TRBJ1-2; D remains ambiguous. V shed 6 bases and J shed 6 bases, with 17 bases lying between them. CDR3 length equals 14 residues. The germline V gene has CDR1 MNHNS and CDR2 SASEGT. This CDR3 is CASSLVGSSNGYTF. DNA for the CDR3: TGTGCCAGCAGCCTTGTCGGGTCAAGCAATGGCTACACCTTC.